What follows are 22 T cell receptor beta chains derived from one specimen sequenced in a study of control samples from healthy donors and cancer patients. Data came from immunoSEQ multiplex PCR; TCRdb stores just in-frame clones and leaves some out. The profile covers fewer than 200,000 clones, with around nine tenths appearing a single time and approximately 1.5% taken by the ten largest. The sequenced sample was blood. These receptors were obtained from a man younger than 40 in good health.

As regards this clone: Other DNA sequences in the same sample also yield this CDR3. The chain combines TRBV9 with TRBJ2-1, with 12 bases matching TRBD2. Trimming removed 0 bases from V and 6 bases from J; junction bases left unmatched: 4. CDR1 is SGDLS and CDR2 is YYNGEE in the germline V gene. The CDR3 has 16 amino acids. Here the CDR3 DNA reads TGTGCCAGCAGCGTAGGTCTAGCGGGAGGGGGCAATGAGCAGTTCTTC. Its protein is CASSVGLAGGGNEQFF.

This chain connects TRBV4-1 to TRBJ1-2; D is unclear. V lost 1 base to trimming and J lost 2 bases, with 11 bases between them. The CDR3 has 15 residues. Germline lookup yields CDR1 MGHRA and CDR2 YSYEKL. CDR3 nucleotides: TGCGCCAGCAGCCAAGTGGCCCTTATAAACTATGGCTACACCTTC. Translating gives CASSQVALINYGYTF.

The chain uses TRBV11-2 and TRBJ2-4; D is undetermined. The CDR3 covers 16 residues. Trimming left V 4 bases short and J 0 bases short, with 13 bases between. CDR1 and CDR2 from the germline V gene are SGHAT and FQNNGV. DNA for the CDR3: TGTGCCAGCAGCTCCCCGGTATCCCTAGCCAAAAACATTCAGTACTTC. Translation: CASSSPVSLAKNIQYF.

Comment on this clone: Other nucleotide sequences from this sample produce the same CDR3. V usage is TRBV5-1 and J usage is TRBJ1-4, with D perhaps matching TRBD1 (5 bases). Trimming left V 0 bases short and J 7 bases short, with 10 bases between. This CDR3 region has 14 residues. The germline V gene encodes CDR1 SGHRS and CDR2 YFSETQ. CDR3 sequence (DNA): TGCGCCAGCAGCTTGGGTCAGGGAGGTGAAAAACTGTTTTTT. This codes for CASSLGQGGEKLFF. The entire variable domain, with the rest obtained from reference TRBV5-1 and TRBJ1-4, is as follows: KAGVTQTPRYLIKTRGQQVTLSCSPISGHRSVSWYQQTPGQGLQFLFEYFSETQRNKGNFPGRFSGRQFSNSRSEMNVSTLELGDSALYLCASSLGQGGEKLFFGSGTQLSVL.

This clone was counted between two and nine times. The gene calls are TRBV7-2 and TRBJ2-7; 9 bases are a match to TRBD2. The CDR3 is 16 amino acids. V dropped 5 bases and J dropped 4; count of bases not matched to a gene: 12. Germline CDR1 is SGHTA and CDR2 is FQGNSA. The CDR3 reads CASSQAGGGHLYEQYF. For the CDR3, the DNA is TGTGCCAGCAGCCAAGCGGGGGGCGGACACCTTTACGAGCAGTACTTC.

The table lists this clone with a count of one. This chain joins TRBV5-1 and TRBJ1-1; no definite D call. CDR1 and CDR2 (germline): SGHRS, YFSETQ. This CDR3 comprises 14 residues. V was trimmed by 3 bases and J by 1 base, leaving 10 bases between them. In nucleotides, the CDR3 is TGCGCCAGCAGCTGGGTGTCGAGGAACACTGAAGCTTTCTTT. The encoded protein is CASSWVSRNTEAFF.

The genes are TRBV12-5 and TRBJ1-1, with D possibly TRBD1 on 5 matching bases. Germline V gene lookup returns CDR1 LGHNT and CDR2 FRNRAP. Deletions cut 6 bases from V and 0 bases from J, with 8 bases between. The CDR3 is 13 residues long. CDR3 residues: CASGWGVNTEAFF. The CDR3 DNA reads as TGTGCTAGTGGCTGGGGGGTGAACACTGAAGCTTTCTTT.

This rearrangement joins TRBV7-2 to TRBJ2-5; a weak D match, TRBD1 (6 bases). Germline CDR1 SGHTA, CDR2 FQGNSA. The V end was cut by 1 base, the J end by 0 bases, with 15 bases between. The CDR3 consists of 17 residues. CDR3 amino acids: CASSLGTVGGNQETQYF. The CDR3 DNA follows: TGTGCCAGCAGCTTAGGGACTGTAGGGGGAAACCAAGAGACCCAGTACTTC.

The J gene is TRBJ2-7, the V gene TRBV2, with 11 positions matching TRBD2. The J segment lost 2 bases and the V segment lost 3 bases, leaving 9 bases of the junction unmatched. This CDR3 has 17 amino acids. The germline V gene encodes CDR1 SNHLY and CDR2 FYNNEI. CDR3 nucleotide sequence: TGTGCCAGCAGTGATCCGGGACTAGCGGCCTACGCCTACGAGCAGTACTTC. Protein sequence: CASSDPGLAAYAYEQYF.

This chain uses TRBV19 with TRBJ1-1; D is unresolved. V lost 2 bases and J 0 bases, leaving 16 bases between the germline ends. This CDR3 comprises 17 residues. CDR1 and CDR2 from the germline V gene are LNHDA and SQIVND (reference sequence). The CDR3: CASSIFGQKPMNTEAFF. Here the CDR3 DNA reads TGTGCCAGTAGTATATTCGGTCAGAAGCCCATGAACACTGAAGCTTTCTTT.

This chain joins TRBV5-1 and TRBJ1-1; D uncertain. The germline V gene encodes CDR1 SGHRS and CDR2 YFSETQ. The CDR3 totals 13 residues. V dropped 4 bases and J dropped 4 bases, with 11 bases sitting between them. The CDR3 region has the DNA TGCGCCAGCAGCCCGGGTATGGGCACTGAAGCTTTCTTT. It yields the protein CASSPGMGTEAFF.

The chain joins TRBV7-2 to TRBJ2-1; D is unresolved. The V gene's germline CDR1 is SGHTA and CDR2 FQGNSA. The ends were cut back, 2 bases at V and 9 bases at J, with 5 bases in the middle. This CDR3 has 11 amino acids. In nucleotides, the CDR3 is TGTGCCAGCAGCTTATTCGGTGAGCAGTTCTTC. Encoded protein: CASSLFGEQFF.

The chain combines TRBV4-3 with TRBJ1-5, with TRBD1 matching 9 bases. V trimming: 3 bases; J trimming: 1 base; junction bases outside the gene matches: 16. Germline lookup yields CDR1 LGHNA and CDR2 YSLEER. The CDR3 runs to 20 residues. CDR3 amino acids: CASSQKYLSTGGMSNQPQHF. The CDR3 DNA follows: TGCGCCAGCAGCCAGAAATACCTTTCGACAGGGGGTATGAGCAATCAGCCCCAGCATTTT.

The CDR3 here is CASSQGLRETLNSNQPQHF. As DNA, the CDR3 is TGTGCCAGCAGCCAAGGGTTACGGGAAACTTTAAATAGCAATCAGCCCCAGCATTTT. This chain joins TRBV3-1 (or the pseudogene TRBV3-2) and TRBJ1-5; D ambiguous. Germline CDR1 and CDR2: LGHDT and YNNKEL (reference sequence). The CDR3 sequence is 19 residues long. Trimming shortened V by 1 base and J by 0 bases, and 19 bases separated the two germline ends.

The chain uses TRBV7-2 and TRBJ2-1; 10 nucleotides line up with TRBD1. The CDR3 sequence is 14 residues long. With 7 bases clipped from V and 9 bases from J, the junction kept 9 bases outside the gene matches. The germline V gene has CDR1 SGHTA and CDR2 FQGNSA. The DNA of the CDR3 is TGTGCCAGCAAAGACAGGGGGCGTTCGAGTGAGCAGTTCTTC. It specifies CASKDRGRSSEQFF. The whole variable domain, remainder taken from reference TRBV7-2 and TRBJ2-1, is GAGVSQSPSNKVTEKGKDVELRCDPISGHTALYWYRQSLGQGLEFLIYFQGNSAPDKSGLPSDRFSAERTGGSVSTLTIQRTQQEDSAVYLCASKDRGRSSEQFFGPGTRLTVL.

This clone was detected once. The rearrangement links TRBV6-2 or TRBV6-3 to TRBJ2-1; 7 bases line up with TRBD1. This CDR3 has 17 amino acids. CDR1 is MNHEY, CDR2 SVGEGT, per germline. Germline trimming cut 2 bases from V and 5 bases from J; bases unmatched to any gene: 12. The chain's CDR3 is CASSYSPRDRKDNEQFF. The CDR3 DNA follows: TGTGCCAGCAGTTACAGCCCCCGGGACAGAAAGGACAATGAGCAGTTCTTC.

V is TRBV6-1 and J is TRBJ1-5, with D unclear. Trimming stripped 0 bases from V and 7 bases from J, with 7 bases between. In germline, CDR1 is MNHNS, CDR2 SASEGT. The CDR3 has 13 amino acids. The CDR3 DNA sequence: TGTGCCAGCAGTGAAGCAGGGAGCCAGCCCCAGCATTTT. It codes for CASSEAGSQPQHF.

This rearrangement joins TRBV5-4 to TRBJ1-3; D is ambiguous. V shed 4 bases and J shed 4 bases, with 12 bases lying between them. This CDR3 is built from 14 residues. Germline-derived CDR1 and CDR2 are SGHNT and YYREEE (reference sequence). CDR3 region: CASSGEPLGNTIYF. The CDR3 DNA reads TGTGCCAGCAGCGGGGAACCCCTCGGAAACACCATATATTTT.

The V gene is TRBV18, the J gene TRBJ1-1; a possible D gene is TRBD1 (6 bases). Trimming left V 4 bases short and J 1 base short, with 16 bases between. From germline, CDR1 is KGHSH and CDR2 LQKENI. CDR3 length: 16 residues. The chain's CDR3 is CASSQHIGTPNTEAFF. The CDR3 DNA follows: TGTGCCAGCTCACAACATATCGGGACACCGAACACTGAAGCTTTCTTT.

This chain uses TRBV7-8 with TRBJ2-3; D is perhaps TRBD1 or TRBD2 (6 bases each). Trimming left V 1 base short and J 3 bases short, with 11 bases between. The germline gives CDR1 SGHVS, CDR2 FQNEAQ. There are 15 residues in the CDR3. In DNA, the CDR3 is TGTGCCAGCAGCTTAGTGGGGGGCCGTACAGATACGCAGTATTTT. Protein product: CASSLVGGRTDTQYF.

The chain uses TRBV27 and TRBJ2-2, with 10 bases aligning to TRBD1. The CDR3 is 18 amino acids. Germline values: CDR1 MNHEY, CDR2 SMNVEV (reference sequence). V shed 0 bases, J shed 1 base, and the junction held 5 bases outside the gene matches. This chain's CDR3 is CASSLSTGDRGNTGELFF. DNA of the CDR3: TGTGCCAGCAGTTTATCCACGGGGGACAGGGGGAACACCGGGGAGCTGTTTTTT.

This clone was detected only once. J is TRBJ2-5 and V is TRBV5-6, with D perhaps matching TRBD1 or TRBD2 (5 bases each). Germline CDR1 and CDR2: SGHDT and YYEEEE. The V and J ends lost 4 bases and 7 bases respectively, with 20 bases between them. The CDR3 is 15 amino acids. CDR3 loop: CASSTLTVSGGTQYF. The CDR3 DNA reads TGTGCCAGCAGCACCCTGACAGTAAGCGGTGGGACCCAGTACTTC.